Listed below are T cell receptor beta chains from one sample, sequenced in a study of blood T cell repertoires in COVID-19. This table comes from immunoSEQ multiplex PCR, and its TCRdb copy is limited to in-frame clones, with some not included. Of about 35,000 clones in the sample, about 91% are singletons; the top ten hold 6.3%. Sequenced input: peripheral blood. The receptors here all came from a human donor in a cohort sampled during active COVID-19. The CDR3 runs from the conserved cysteine through the conserved F or W. D genes are given only for firm matches. Clone size is shown for a subset of rows, as once, few, many or a class of expanded clone.

v_call: TRBV28; clone_size: .; d_call: TRBD2; j_call: TRBJ2-1; cdr3_nt: TGTGCCAGCAGCACGATAAGACTAGCGGGAGGGAGCTCCTACAATGAGCAGTTCTTC; cdr3_aa: CASSTIRLAGGSSYNEQFF
v_call: TRBV5-8; clone_size: .; d_call: TRBD2; j_call: TRBJ2-3; cdr3_nt: TGTGCCAGCAGCTTGACCCAAGCGGGGCTGGCCTCGCAGTATTTT; cdr3_aa: CASSLTQAGLASQYF
v_call: TRBV18; clone_size: .; d_call: TRBD2; j_call: TRBJ2-1; cdr3_nt: TGTGCCAGCTCCCCGGGGACTAGCGGATTATACAATGAGCAGTTCTTC; cdr3_aa: CASSPGTSGLYNEQFF
v_call: TRBV18; clone_size: .; d_call: TRBD2; j_call: TRBJ2-7; cdr3_nt: TGTGCCAGCTCACCCGGGGGGGGCGGGAGCCCCTCCTACGAGCAGTACTTC; cdr3_aa: CASSPGGGGSPSYEQYF
v_call: TRBV29-1; clone_size: .; d_call: TRBD1; j_call: TRBJ1-3; cdr3_nt: TGCAGCGTAGGACAGGGGGATACTGGAAACACCATATATTTT; cdr3_aa: CSVGQGDTGNTIYF
v_call: TRBV9; clone_size: .; d_call: .; j_call: TRBJ1-3; cdr3_nt: TGTGCCAGCAGCGTAGAACTGGGAGACTCTGGAAACACCATATATTTT; cdr3_aa: CASSVELGDSGNTIYF
v_call: TRBV15; clone_size: .; d_call: TRBD2; j_call: TRBJ2-1; cdr3_nt: TGTGCCACCAGCGGAGCGGGAGTTGGGGATGAGCAGTTCTTC; cdr3_aa: CATSGAGVGDEQFF
v_call: TRBV2; clone_size: .; d_call: TRBD2; j_call: TRBJ2-3; cdr3_nt: TGTGCCAGCAACTCCCGGACTAGCGGGACTAGCACAGATACGCAGTATTTT; cdr3_aa: CASNSRTSGTSTDTQYF
v_call: TRBV25-1; clone_size: .; d_call: TRBD2; j_call: TRBJ2-3; cdr3_nt: TGTGCCAGTAGTGAAGTGGCTAGCGGGCTCACAGATACGCAGTATTTT; cdr3_aa: CASSEVASGLTDTQYF
v_call: TRBV5-1; clone_size: .; d_call: TRBD2; j_call: TRBJ2-1; cdr3_nt: TGCGCCAGCAGCTCCCCAAGGACCGGACTAGCGGGGGGTCCCCCCTACAATGAGCAGTTCTTC; cdr3_aa: CASSSPRTGLAGGPPYNEQFF
v_call: TRBV6-1; clone_size: .; d_call: .; j_call: TRBJ1-5; cdr3_nt: TGTGCCAGCAGTGACCAGGATCAGCCCCAGCATTTT; cdr3_aa: CASSDQDQPQHF
v_call: TRBV5-1; clone_size: .; d_call: TRBD1; j_call: TRBJ2-1; cdr3_nt: TGCGCCAGCAGCCGTGGACAGGGGGGGAACAATGAGCAGTTCTTC; cdr3_aa: CASSRGQGGNNEQFF
v_call: TRBV5-1; clone_size: .; d_call: TRBD1; j_call: TRBJ2-2; cdr3_nt: TGCGCCAGCAGCCGTGGACAGGTTGACACCGGGGAGCTGTTTTTT; cdr3_aa: CASSRGQVDTGELFF
v_call: TRBV6-6; clone_size: once; d_call: TRBD1; j_call: TRBJ2-7; cdr3_nt: TGTGCCAGCAGTTACTCAGGACAGGGCTGGTACGAGCAGTACTTC; cdr3_aa: CASSYSGQGWYEQYF
v_call: TRBV6-5; clone_size: .; d_call: TRBD1; j_call: TRBJ2-3; cdr3_nt: TGTGCCAGCATGTACAGGGGGCAAGATACGCAGTATTTT; cdr3_aa: CASMYRGQDTQYF
v_call: TRBV2; clone_size: .; d_call: TRBD1; j_call: TRBJ2-6; cdr3_nt: TGTGCCAGCAGGACAGGGGGCGCCACGGGGGCCAACGTCCTGACTTTC; cdr3_aa: CASRTGGATGANVLTF
v_call: TRBV6-2/TRBV6-3; clone_size: .; d_call: TRBD2; j_call: TRBJ2-7; cdr3_nt: TGTGCCAGCAGCAACCGCGCGGGAGCCGGATACGAGCAGTACTTC; cdr3_aa: CASSNRAGAGYEQYF
v_call: TRBV24-1; clone_size: .; d_call: TRBD2; j_call: TRBJ2-1; cdr3_nt: TGTGCCACCAGTGCCCTCGGGGGGGCGGCGTTCTTC; cdr3_aa: CATSALGGAAFF
v_call: TRBV15; clone_size: .; d_call: .; j_call: TRBJ1-3; cdr3_nt: TGTGCCACCAGCAGAGATCATCAGGGGAGGGCTGGAAACACCATATATTTT; cdr3_aa: CATSRDHQGRAGNTIYF
v_call: TRBV6-5; clone_size: .; d_call: TRBD1; j_call: TRBJ2-1; cdr3_nt: TGTGCCAGCAGTTACTCGAATAGGGGGCCATACAATGAGCAGTTCTTC; cdr3_aa: CASSYSNRGPYNEQFF
v_call: TRBV19; clone_size: .; d_call: TRBD1; j_call: TRBJ2-1; cdr3_nt: TGTGCCAGTAGTATAGAAGAGGGACAGTTCTCCTACAATGAGCAGTTCTTC; cdr3_aa: CASSIEEGQFSYNEQFF
v_call: TRBV19; clone_size: .; d_call: .; j_call: TRBJ1-2; cdr3_nt: TGTGCCAGTAGTAACGCGAACAGGGTTCAGGGTGGCTACACCTTC; cdr3_aa: CASSNANRVQGGYTF
v_call: TRBV4-3; clone_size: .; d_call: .; j_call: TRBJ1-6; cdr3_nt: TGCGCCAGCAGCCAAGATCGGTCTACACCCCTCCACTTT; cdr3_aa: CASSQDRSTPLHF
v_call: TRBV5-1; clone_size: .; d_call: TRBD2; j_call: TRBJ2-2; cdr3_nt: TGCGCCAGCAGCCCTAGCGGGGGGGCGACCGGGGAGCTGTTTTTT; cdr3_aa: CASSPSGGATGELFF
v_call: TRBV6-2/TRBV6-3; clone_size: once; d_call: .; j_call: TRBJ1-2; cdr3_nt: TGTGCCAGCAGTGACGCAGGGGCCGGCTACACCTTC; cdr3_aa: CASSDAGAGYTF
v_call: TRBV6-5; clone_size: .; d_call: .; j_call: TRBJ2-5; cdr3_nt: TGTGCCAGCAGTTACTCACACACCCAGGGAGAGACCCAGTACTTC; cdr3_aa: CASSYSHTQGETQYF
v_call: TRBV5-5; clone_size: .; d_call: .; j_call: TRBJ1-4; cdr3_nt: TGTGCCAGCAGCCTGCTGGACACACGCAATGAAAAACTGTTTTTT; cdr3_aa: CASSLLDTRNEKLFF
v_call: TRBV7-2; clone_size: .; d_call: TRBD2; j_call: TRBJ2-1; cdr3_nt: TGTGCCAGCAGCTTAGTTCTAGCGGGCAACAATGAGCAGTTCTTC; cdr3_aa: CASSLVLAGNNEQFF
v_call: TRBV4-2; clone_size: once; d_call: TRBD1; j_call: TRBJ2-2; cdr3_nt: TGTGCCAGCAGCCGGACAAGAGGGGGCCCGAACACCGGGGAGCTGTTTTTT; cdr3_aa: CASSRTRGGPNTGELFF
v_call: TRBV4-2; clone_size: .; d_call: TRBD2; j_call: TRBJ2-1; cdr3_nt: TGTGCCAGCAGCCAAGATAGCGGGAGGCGCGGTGAGCAGTTCTTC; cdr3_aa: CASSQDSGRRGEQFF
v_call: TRBV4-2; clone_size: .; d_call: TRBD2; j_call: TRBJ2-5; cdr3_nt: TGTGCCAGCAGCTCCTGGACTAGCGGGGGATCCTTAGAGACCCAGTACTTC; cdr3_aa: CASSSWTSGGSLETQYF
v_call: TRBV5-1; clone_size: once; d_call: .; j_call: TRBJ1-4; cdr3_nt: TGCGCCAGCAGCTTGTCTCGTAATGAAAAACTGTTTTTT; cdr3_aa: CASSLSRNEKLFF
v_call: TRBV13; clone_size: .; d_call: .; j_call: TRBJ1-4; cdr3_nt: TGTGCCAGCAGCTCCCCCCTGCGCAGGCTTAATGAAAAACTGTTTTTT; cdr3_aa: CASSSPLRRLNEKLFF
v_call: TRBV2; clone_size: .; d_call: TRBD2; j_call: TRBJ2-3; cdr3_nt: TGTGCCAGCAGTGAACCACCTAGCGGCGGGGCGGGAGATACGCAGTATTTT; cdr3_aa: CASSEPPSGGAGDTQYF
v_call: TRBV6-6; clone_size: .; d_call: .; j_call: TRBJ1-1; cdr3_nt: TGTGCCAGCAGTTACGGGAGGTCGAACACTGAAGCTTTCTTT; cdr3_aa: CASSYGRSNTEAFF
v_call: TRBV7-2; clone_size: .; d_call: .; j_call: TRBJ2-7; cdr3_nt: TGTGCCAGCAGCTTAATGGCAGCCTACGAGCAGTACTTC; cdr3_aa: CASSLMAAYEQYF
v_call: TRBV7-9; clone_size: .; d_call: .; j_call: TRBJ1-1; cdr3_nt: TGTGCCAGCAGCTTAGAGCCCCCACTCTCGAACACTGAAGCTTTCTTT; cdr3_aa: CASSLEPPLSNTEAFF
v_call: TRBV28; clone_size: few; d_call: TRBD1; j_call: TRBJ1-1; cdr3_nt: TGTGCCAGCATACAGGGGGCATGGACTGAAGCTTTCTTT; cdr3_aa: CASIQGAWTEAFF
v_call: TRBV2; clone_size: few; d_call: TRBD1; j_call: TRBJ2-7; cdr3_nt: TGTGCCAGCAGCGGGACAGGGCCCCCTGGCTACGAGCAGTACTTC; cdr3_aa: CASSGTGPPGYEQYF
v_call: TRBV24-1; clone_size: .; d_call: TRBD1; j_call: TRBJ2-5; cdr3_nt: TGTGCCACCAGTGGAGGGGGACAGGTCATCCAAGAGACCCAGTACTTC; cdr3_aa: CATSGGGQVIQETQYF
v_call: TRBV11-2; clone_size: .; d_call: .; j_call: TRBJ2-7; cdr3_nt: TGTGCCAGCAGCTTAATCACAGGGCAGGGATACGAGCAGTACTTC; cdr3_aa: CASSLITGQGYEQYF
v_call: TRBV19; clone_size: .; d_call: .; j_call: TRBJ1-1; cdr3_nt: TGTGCCAGTAGTATAGGGCAGAACACTGAAGCTTTCTTT; cdr3_aa: CASSIGQNTEAFF
v_call: TRBV5-1; clone_size: few; d_call: TRBD1; j_call: TRBJ1-2; cdr3_nt: TGCGCCAGCAGCTTGGAGGGACAGGGTTTTTATGGCTACACCTTC; cdr3_aa: CASSLEGQGFYGYTF
v_call: TRBV10-2; clone_size: .; d_call: .; j_call: TRBJ1-1; cdr3_nt: TGCGCCAGTAGGACATACATGAACACTGAAGCTTTCTTT; cdr3_aa: CASRTYMNTEAFF
v_call: TRBV3-1/TRBV3-2; clone_size: .; d_call: .; j_call: TRBJ2-1; cdr3_nt: TGTGCCAGCAGCCCCGCTGAGAATGAGCAGTTCTTC; cdr3_aa: CASSPAENEQFF